One and the same sample provided the 11 T cell receptor beta chains below, sequenced in a study of lymphopenia after photon versus proton radiotherapy. The data were produced by immunoSEQ multiplex PCR, yet TCRdb's version contains in-frame clones alone and is incomplete. This sample has 50,000 to 60,000 clones, with 92% found just once. Sequenced material: peripheral blood, taken from a patient treated with photon-based radiotherapy. Receptor source: a woman aged 40 to 49 with cholangiocarcinoma.

The chain uses TRBV14 and TRBJ2-7, with no clear D. The CDR3 is made up of 15 amino acids. V was clipped by 2 bases and J by 6 bases, with 17 bases between them. Germline V gives CDR1 SGHDN, CDR2 FVKESK. This chain's CDR3 is CASSQLDEPRGEQYF. The CDR3 bases are TGTGCCAGCAGCCAACTAGACGAGCCTCGAGGCGAGCAGTACTTC. The variable domain in full, with the rest retrieved from reference TRBV14 and TRBJ2-7, is EAGVTQFPSHSVIEKGQTVTLRCDPISGHDNLYWYRRVMGKEIKFLLHFVKESKQDESGMPNNRFLAERTGGTYSTLKVQPAELEDSGVYFCASSQLDEPRGEQYFGPGTRLTVT.

V gene TRBV5-1 combines with J gene TRBJ1-6; no definite D call. V was pared by 0 bases and J by 7 bases, with 17 bases between. Germline loops: CDR1 SGHRS, CDR2 YFSETQ. This CDR3 is 17 amino acids long. The CDR3 sequence is CASSLGPLDAPNSPLHF. CDR3 coding DNA: TGCGCCAGCAGCTTGGGTCCCCTCGACGCTCCCAATTCACCCCTCCACTTT.

The chain joins TRBV27 to TRBJ2-7; TRBD2 is a possible D gene (5 bases). With 3 bases removed from V and 2 bases from J, the gap between germline ends came to 11 bases. This CDR3 has 14 residues. CDR1 is MNHEY and CDR2 is SMNVEV in the germline V gene (reference sequence). For the CDR3, the DNA is TGTGCCAGCAGTTTGACGGGGAGTACCTACGAGCAGTACTTC. Its translation: CASSLTGSTYEQYF.

The chain combines TRBV29-1 with TRBJ2-2, with D maybe TRBD1 (6 bases). This CDR3 has 13 amino acids. Trimming removed 6 bases from V and 5 bases from J, with 13 bases in between. The germline V gene has CDR1 SQVTM and CDR2 ANQGSEA. The CDR3, as DNA: TGCAGCGTGTCCCAAGGGGGAACCGGGGAGCTGTTTTTT. Residues: CSVSQGGTGELFF.

The J gene is TRBJ2-3, the V gene TRBV27; 9 bases align to TRBD1. CDR1 and CDR2 (germline): MNHEY, SMNVEV (reference sequence). V trimming: 6 bases; J trimming: 5 bases; junction bases outside the gene matches: 9. The CDR3 totals 15 residues. CDR3: CASRRRDRVGDTQYF. CDR3 bases: TGTGCCAGCAGGCGCCGGGACAGGGTTGGAGATACGCAGTATTTT.

The CDR3 bases are TGTGCCAGCAGTGACTCGGGGGCGAATTCACCCCTCCACTTT. Translating it yields CASSDSGANSPLHF. This chain connects TRBV6-4 to TRBJ1-6; D perhaps matches TRBD1 (6 bases). Looked up from germline, CDR1 is MRHNA and CDR2 is SNTAGT. The CDR3 has 14 amino acids. With 0 bases removed from V and 7 bases from J, the gap between germline ends came to 7 bases.

The chain recombines TRBV30 with TRBJ1-5; 9 positions match TRBD1. This CDR3 spans 17 amino acids. Germline assignment: CDR1 GTSNPN and CDR2 SVGIG (reference sequence). V shed 1 base and J 7 bases; nucleotides not matched to a gene: 14. CDR3 nucleotides: TGTGCCTGGAGTGATGGTAGGGGGACAGGGATTTGGCAGCCCCAGCATTTT. Protein product: CAWSDGRGTGIWQPQHF.

As DNA, the CDR3 is TGTGCCAGCAGCCCCATGGGTCTTAGCACAGATACGCAGTATTTT. Translated, it gives CASSPMGLSTDTQYF. The chain joins TRBV2 to TRBJ2-3; no clear D gene. The CDR3 covers 15 residues. Trimming cost V 6 bases and J 0 bases, with 13 bases left between them. Looked up from germline, CDR1 is SNHLY and CDR2 is FYNNEI.

This clone has a single count. The chain carries TRBV4-1 and TRBJ2-7, with 8 bases aligning to TRBD2. Germline V gene lookup returns CDR1 MGHRA and CDR2 YSYEKL. J lost 2 bases, V lost 1 base, and 7 bases had no gene match. The CDR3 is made up of 16 amino acids. The CDR3 coding sequence is TGCGCCAGCAGCCAAGGACGGCTAGCGGGCACCTACGAGCAGTACTTC. Amino acid sequence: CASSQGRLAGTYEQYF.

V gene TRBV14 combines with J gene TRBJ2-7, with TRBD1 matching over 10 bases. Germline V gives CDR1 SGHDN, CDR2 FVKESK. The CDR3 is 14 residues long. The junction had 5 bases not matched to a gene; V was cut back by 2 bases and J by 7 bases. CDR3 nucleotide sequence: TGTGCCAGCAGCCAACCGGGACAGGGGCCTGAGCAGTACTTC. Protein product: CASSQPGQGPEQYF. Full variable domain (missing parts from reference TRBV14 and TRBJ2-7): EAGVTQFPSHSVIEKGQTVTLRCDPISGHDNLYWYRRVMGKEIKFLLHFVKESKQDESGMPNNRFLAERTGGTYSTLKVQPAELEDSGVYFCASSQPGQGPEQYFGPGTRLTVT.

This clone came up once. This chain uses TRBV6-1 with TRBJ2-7, with D uncertain. CDR3 length: 13 amino acids. Germline V gives CDR1 MNHNS, CDR2 SASEGT. V shed 3 bases and J shed 1 base, with 7 bases lying between them. The CDR3 here is CASSDLGSYEQYF. DNA for the CDR3: TGTGCCAGCAGTGATTTGGGGTCCTACGAGCAGTACTTC.